This T cell receptor beta chain was captured by sequencing in a study of blood T cell repertoires in COVID-19. Study-level background: Nucleic acid was either cDNA or gDNA, and it came from T cells, B-cell-depleted T cells, or PBMCs.

Here immunoSEQ multiplex PCR was the method, and the copy in TCRdb shows in-frame clones only, minus some. The sample includes about 46,000 clones, roughly 88% of them seen just once. This clone was seen a handful of times. The CDR3 extends over 18 amino acids. V was trimmed by 0 bases and J by 1 base, leaving 18 bases between them. Germline V gives CDR1 SGDLS, CDR2 YYNGEE. Specimen: peripheral blood. This chain connects TRBV9 to TRBJ2-3, with D maybe TRBD1 (5 bases). The sequence derives from a human donor in a cohort sampled during active COVID-19. The donor label of this sample is uncertain. As DNA, the CDR3 is TGTGCCAGCAGCGTAGGTGGGGCCCCTACCGGCGGCACAGATACGCAGTATTTT. Amino acids: CASSVGGAPTGGTDTQYF.